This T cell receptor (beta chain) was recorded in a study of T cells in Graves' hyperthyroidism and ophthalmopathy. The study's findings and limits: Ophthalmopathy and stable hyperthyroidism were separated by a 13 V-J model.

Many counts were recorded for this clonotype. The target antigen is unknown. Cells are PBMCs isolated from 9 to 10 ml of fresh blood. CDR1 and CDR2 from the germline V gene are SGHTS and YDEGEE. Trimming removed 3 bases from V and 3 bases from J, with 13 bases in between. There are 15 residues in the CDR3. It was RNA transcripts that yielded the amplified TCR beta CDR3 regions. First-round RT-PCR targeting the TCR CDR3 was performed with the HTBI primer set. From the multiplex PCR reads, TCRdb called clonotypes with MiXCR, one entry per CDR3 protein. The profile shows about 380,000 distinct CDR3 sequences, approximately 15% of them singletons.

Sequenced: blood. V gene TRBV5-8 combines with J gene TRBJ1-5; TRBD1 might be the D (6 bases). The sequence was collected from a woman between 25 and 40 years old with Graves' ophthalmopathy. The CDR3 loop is CASSSEQGVNQPQHF. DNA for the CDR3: TGTGCCAGCAGCTCGGAACAGGGTGTCAATCAGCCCCAGCATTTT.